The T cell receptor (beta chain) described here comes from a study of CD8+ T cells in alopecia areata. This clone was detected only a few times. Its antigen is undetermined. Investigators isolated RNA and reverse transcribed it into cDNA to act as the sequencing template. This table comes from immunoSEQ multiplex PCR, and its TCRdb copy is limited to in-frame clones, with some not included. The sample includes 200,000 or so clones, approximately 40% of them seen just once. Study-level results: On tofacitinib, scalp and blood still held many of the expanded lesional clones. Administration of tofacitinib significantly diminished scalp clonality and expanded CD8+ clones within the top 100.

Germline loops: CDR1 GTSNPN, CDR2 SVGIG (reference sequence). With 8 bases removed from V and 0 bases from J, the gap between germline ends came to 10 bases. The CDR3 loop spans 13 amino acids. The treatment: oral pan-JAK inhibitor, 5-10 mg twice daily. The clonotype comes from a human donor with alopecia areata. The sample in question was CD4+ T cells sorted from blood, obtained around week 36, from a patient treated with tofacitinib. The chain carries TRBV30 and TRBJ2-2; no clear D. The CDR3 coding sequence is TGTGCCCTTCGCCCAACGAACACCGGGGAGCTGTTTTTT. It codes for CALRPTNTGELFF. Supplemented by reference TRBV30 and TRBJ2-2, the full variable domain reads SQTIHQWPATLVQPVGSPLSLECTVEGTSNPNLYWYRQAAGRGLQLLFYSVGIGQISSEVPQNLSASRPQDRQFILSSKKLLLSDSGFYLCALRPTNTGELFFGEGSRLTVL.